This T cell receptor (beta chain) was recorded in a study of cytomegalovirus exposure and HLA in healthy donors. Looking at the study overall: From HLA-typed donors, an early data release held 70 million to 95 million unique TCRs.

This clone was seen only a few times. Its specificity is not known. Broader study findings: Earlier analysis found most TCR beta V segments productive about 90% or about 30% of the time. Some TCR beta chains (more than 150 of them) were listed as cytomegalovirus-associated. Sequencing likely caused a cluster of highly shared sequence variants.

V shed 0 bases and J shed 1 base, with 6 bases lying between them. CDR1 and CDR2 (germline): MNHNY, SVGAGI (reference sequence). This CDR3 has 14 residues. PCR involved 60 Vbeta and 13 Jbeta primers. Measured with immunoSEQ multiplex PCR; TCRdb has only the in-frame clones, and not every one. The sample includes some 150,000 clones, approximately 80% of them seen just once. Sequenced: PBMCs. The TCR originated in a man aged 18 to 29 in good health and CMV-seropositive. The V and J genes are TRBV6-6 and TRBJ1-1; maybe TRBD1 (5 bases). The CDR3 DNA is TGTGCCAGCAGTTACTCTGACAGGAACACTGAAGCTTTCTTT. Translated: CASSYSDRNTEAFF.